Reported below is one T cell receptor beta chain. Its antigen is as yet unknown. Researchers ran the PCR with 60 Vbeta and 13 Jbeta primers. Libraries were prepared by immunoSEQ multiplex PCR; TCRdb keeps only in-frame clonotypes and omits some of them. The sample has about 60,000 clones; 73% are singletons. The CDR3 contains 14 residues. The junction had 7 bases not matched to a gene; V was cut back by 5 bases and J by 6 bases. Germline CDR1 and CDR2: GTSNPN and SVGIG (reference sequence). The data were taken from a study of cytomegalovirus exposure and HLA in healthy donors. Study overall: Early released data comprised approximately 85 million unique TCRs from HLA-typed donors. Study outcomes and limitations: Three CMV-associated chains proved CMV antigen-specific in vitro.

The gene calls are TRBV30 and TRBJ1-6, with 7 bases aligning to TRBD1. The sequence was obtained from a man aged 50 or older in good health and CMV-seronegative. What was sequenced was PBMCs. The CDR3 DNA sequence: TGTGCCTGGGCGAGTCGACAGGGTAATTCACCCCTCCACTTT. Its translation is CAWASRQGNSPLHF.